This TCR beta chain was recorded in a study of blood T cell repertoires in COVID-19. Study details: Material from acute and convalescent COVID-19 was sourced from the United States, Italy and Spain.

The germline V and J ends were trimmed by 4 bases and 6 bases, with 17 bases remaining between them. Germline V gene sequence: CDR1 SGHRS, CDR2 YFSETQ. The CDR3 loop spans 15 amino acids. In the original workflow: Estimated nucleated cell counts came from reference gene primer amplification. Sequencing was performed with immunoSEQ multiplex PCR; in TCRdb, only in-frame clones are kept and a portion is missing. V and J calls and clone size are those listed in that table; D and trimming were worked out from the DNA. The repertoire consists of roughly 63,000 clones, with roughly 74% occurring once and the leading ten covering roughly 27%. Judged by abundance, this clone is medium-sized (0.01 to 0.1%).

The sequenced material came from peripheral blood. This chain links TRBV5-1 with TRBJ1-5, with a possible D match to TRBD1 (6 bases). The TCR originated in a woman older than 75 with acute or convalescent COVID-19. The CDR3 protein is CASSRTGGAGQPQHF. The CDR3 DNA reads as TGCGCCAGCAGCCGGACGGGGGGCGCGGGTCAGCCCCAGCATTTT.